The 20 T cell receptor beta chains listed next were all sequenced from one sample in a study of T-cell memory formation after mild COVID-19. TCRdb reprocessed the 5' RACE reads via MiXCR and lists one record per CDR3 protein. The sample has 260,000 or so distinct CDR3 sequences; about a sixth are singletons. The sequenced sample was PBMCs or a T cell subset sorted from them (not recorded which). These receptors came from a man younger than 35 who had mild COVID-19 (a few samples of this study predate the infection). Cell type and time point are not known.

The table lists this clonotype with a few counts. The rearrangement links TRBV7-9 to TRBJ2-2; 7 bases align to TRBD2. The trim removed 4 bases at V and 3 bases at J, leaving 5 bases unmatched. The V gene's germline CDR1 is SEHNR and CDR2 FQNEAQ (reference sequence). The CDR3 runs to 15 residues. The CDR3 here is CASSSPGGDTGELFF. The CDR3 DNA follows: TGTGCCAGCAGCTCTCCGGGGGGAGACACCGGGGAGCTGTTTTTT.

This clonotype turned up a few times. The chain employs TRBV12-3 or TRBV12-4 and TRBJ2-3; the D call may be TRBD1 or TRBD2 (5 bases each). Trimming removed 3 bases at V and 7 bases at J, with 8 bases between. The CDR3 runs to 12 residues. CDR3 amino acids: CASSFGDHTQYF. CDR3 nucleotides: TGTGCCAGCAGTTTTGGGGACCATACGCAGTATTTT.

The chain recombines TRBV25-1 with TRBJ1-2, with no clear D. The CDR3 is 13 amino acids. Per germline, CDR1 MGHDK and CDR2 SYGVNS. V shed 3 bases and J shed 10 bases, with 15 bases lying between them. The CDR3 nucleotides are TGTGCCAGCAGTGACAGGCTCATGGATGACTACACCTTC. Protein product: CASSDRLMDDYTF.

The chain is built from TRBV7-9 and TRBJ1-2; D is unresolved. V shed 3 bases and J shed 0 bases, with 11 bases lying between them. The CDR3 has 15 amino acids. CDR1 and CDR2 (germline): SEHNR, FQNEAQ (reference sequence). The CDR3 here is CASSFHDGTNYGYTF. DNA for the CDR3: TGTGCCAGCAGCTTCCATGACGGAACTAACTATGGCTACACCTTC.

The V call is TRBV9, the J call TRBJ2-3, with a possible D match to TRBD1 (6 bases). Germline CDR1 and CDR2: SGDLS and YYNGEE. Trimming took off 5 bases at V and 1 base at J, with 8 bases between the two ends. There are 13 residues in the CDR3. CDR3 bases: TGTGCCAGCAGGGCAGGGGGCACAGATACGCAGTATTTT. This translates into CASRAGGTDTQYF. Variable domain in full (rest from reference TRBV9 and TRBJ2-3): DSGVTQTPKHLITATGQRVTLRCSPRSGDLSVYWYQQSLDQGLQFLIQYYNGEERAKGNILERFSAQQFPDLHSELNLSSLELGDSALYFCASRAGGTDTQYFGPGTRLTVL.

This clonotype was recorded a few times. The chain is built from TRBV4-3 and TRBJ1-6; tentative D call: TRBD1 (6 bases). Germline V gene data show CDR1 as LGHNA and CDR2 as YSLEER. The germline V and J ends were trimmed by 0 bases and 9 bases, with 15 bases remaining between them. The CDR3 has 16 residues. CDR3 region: CASSQEANRDPSPLHF. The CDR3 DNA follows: TGCGCCAGCAGCCAAGAGGCGAACAGGGACCCTTCACCCCTCCACTTT.

The CDR3: CSARTVNQPQHF. The CDR3 DNA follows: TGCAGTGCTCGGACAGTCAATCAGCCCCAGCATTTT. The chain joins TRBV20-1 to TRBJ1-5; TRBD1 is a possible D gene (6 bases). Germline values: CDR1 DFQATT, CDR2 SNEGSKA (reference sequence). Trimming pared 5 bases from V and 3 bases from J, leaving 8 bases between. The CDR3 runs 12 residues.

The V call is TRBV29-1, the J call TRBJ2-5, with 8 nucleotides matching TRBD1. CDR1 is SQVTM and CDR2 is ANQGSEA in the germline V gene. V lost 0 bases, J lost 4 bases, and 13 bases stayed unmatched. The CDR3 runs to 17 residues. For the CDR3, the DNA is TGCAGCGTTGAAGACCCCCAACAGGGGGGCCCGAGAGAGACCCAGTACTTC. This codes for CSVEDPQQGGPRETQYF.

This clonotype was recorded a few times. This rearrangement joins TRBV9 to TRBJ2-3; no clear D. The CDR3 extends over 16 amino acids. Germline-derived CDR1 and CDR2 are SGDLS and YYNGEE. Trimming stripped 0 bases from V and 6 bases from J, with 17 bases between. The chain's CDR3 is CASSVVGSLVFDTQYF. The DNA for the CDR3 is TGTGCCAGCAGCGTAGTAGGTAGCCTAGTGTTTGATACGCAGTATTTT.

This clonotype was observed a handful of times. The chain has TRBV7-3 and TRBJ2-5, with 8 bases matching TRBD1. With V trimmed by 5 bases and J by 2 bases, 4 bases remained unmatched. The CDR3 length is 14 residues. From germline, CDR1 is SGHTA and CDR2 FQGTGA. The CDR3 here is CASSRQGIQETQYF. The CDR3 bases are TGTGCCAGCAGCCGACAGGGGATTCAAGAGACCCAGTACTTC. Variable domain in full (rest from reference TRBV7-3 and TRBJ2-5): GAGVSQTPSNKVTEKGKYVELRCDPISGHTALYWYRQSLGQGPEFLIYFQGTGAADDSGLPNDRFFAVRPEGSVSTLKIQRTERGDSAVYLCASSRQGIQETQYFGPGTRLLVL.

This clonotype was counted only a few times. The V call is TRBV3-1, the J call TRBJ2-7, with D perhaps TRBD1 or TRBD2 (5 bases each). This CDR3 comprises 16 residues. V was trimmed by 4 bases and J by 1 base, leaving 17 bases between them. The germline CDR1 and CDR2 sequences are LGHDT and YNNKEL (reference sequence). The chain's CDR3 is CASSPTNGTHSYEQYV. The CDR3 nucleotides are TGTGCCAGCAGCCCTACTAATGGGACCCATTCCTACGAGCAGTACGTC.

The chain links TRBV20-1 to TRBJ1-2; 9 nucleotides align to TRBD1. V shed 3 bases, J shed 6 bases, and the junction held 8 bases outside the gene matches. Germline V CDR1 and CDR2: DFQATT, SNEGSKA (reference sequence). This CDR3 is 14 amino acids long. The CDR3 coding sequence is TGCAGTGCTAGCTTTACGGACAGGGGTGATGGCTACACCTTC. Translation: CSASFTDRGDGYTF.

The CDR3 DNA is TGTGCCAGCAGCCAAGACGTGGCAACTGACTATGGCTACACCTTC. It yields the protein CASSQDVATDYGYTF. The chain uses TRBV4-2 and TRBJ1-2, with D unclear. V gave up 0 bases and J gave up 3 bases, with 11 bases separating them. Germline values: CDR1 LGHNA, CDR2 YNFKEQ. The CDR3 sequence is 15 residues long.

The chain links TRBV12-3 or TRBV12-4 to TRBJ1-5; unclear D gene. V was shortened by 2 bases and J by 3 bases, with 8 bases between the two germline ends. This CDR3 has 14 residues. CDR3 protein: CASSLRQINQPQHF. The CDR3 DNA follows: TGTGCCAGCAGTTTACGGCAGATCAATCAGCCCCAGCATTTT.

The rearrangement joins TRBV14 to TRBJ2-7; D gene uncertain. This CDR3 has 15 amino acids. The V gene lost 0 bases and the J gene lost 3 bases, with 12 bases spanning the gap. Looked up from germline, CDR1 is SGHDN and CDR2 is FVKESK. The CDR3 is CASSQDLSPYYEQYF. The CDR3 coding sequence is TGTGCCAGCAGCCAAGATTTGTCGCCGTACTACGAGCAGTACTTC.

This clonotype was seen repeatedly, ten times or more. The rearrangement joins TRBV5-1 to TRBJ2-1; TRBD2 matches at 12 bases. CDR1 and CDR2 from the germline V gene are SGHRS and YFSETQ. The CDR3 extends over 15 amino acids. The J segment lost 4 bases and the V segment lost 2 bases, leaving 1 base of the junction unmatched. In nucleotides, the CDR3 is TGCGCCAGCAGCTTCGGGACTAGCGGGTACAATGAGCAGTTCTTC. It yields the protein CASSFGTSGYNEQFF. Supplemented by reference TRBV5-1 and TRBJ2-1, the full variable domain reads KAGVTQTPRYLIKTRGQQVTLSCSPISGHRSVSWYQQTPGQGLQFLFEYFSETQRNKGNFPGRFSGRQFSNSRSEMNVSTLELGDSALYLCASSFGTSGYNEQFFGPGTRLTVL.

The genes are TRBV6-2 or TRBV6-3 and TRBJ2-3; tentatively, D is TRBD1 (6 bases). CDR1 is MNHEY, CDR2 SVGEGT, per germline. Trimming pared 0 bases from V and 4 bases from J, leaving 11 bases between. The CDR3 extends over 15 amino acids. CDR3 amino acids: CASSYSRGKPDTQYF. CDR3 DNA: TGTGCCAGCAGTTACTCCAGGGGAAAACCAGATACGCAGTATTTT.

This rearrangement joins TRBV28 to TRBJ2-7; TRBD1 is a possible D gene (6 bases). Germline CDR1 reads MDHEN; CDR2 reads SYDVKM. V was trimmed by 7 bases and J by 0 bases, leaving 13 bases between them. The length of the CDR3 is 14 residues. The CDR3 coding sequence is TGTGCCAGCAATCAGGGGCCACACTCCTACGAGCAGTACTTC. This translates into CASNQGPHSYEQYF.

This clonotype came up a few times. The CDR3 sequence is CASTGDGNQPQHF. CDR3 in DNA: TGTGCCAGTACGGGGGACGGCAATCAGCCCCAGCATTTT. The chain recombines TRBV6-2 or TRBV6-3 with TRBJ1-5, with TRBD1 as a possible D gene (5 bases). V was shortened by 9 bases and J by 2 bases, with 11 bases between the two germline ends. This CDR3 is built from 13 residues. CDR1 and CDR2 (germline): MNHEY, SVGEGT.

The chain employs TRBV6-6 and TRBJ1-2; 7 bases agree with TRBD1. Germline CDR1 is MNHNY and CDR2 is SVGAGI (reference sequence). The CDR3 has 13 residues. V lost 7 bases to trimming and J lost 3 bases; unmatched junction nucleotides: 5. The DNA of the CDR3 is TGTGCCAGCAATTCAGGGGGTTACTATGGCTACACCTTC. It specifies CASNSGGYYGYTF.